One T cell receptor (beta chain) is described in this entry. Participant age was roughly 18 to 90 years, and participants resided in 25 or so US areas. Cohort assignment relied on participant-reported clinical history. Sequencing used immunoSEQ multiplex PCR; TCRdb keeps in-frame clones, though not all of them. The sample consists of about 300,000 clones, 86% of them appearing once. The data stem from a study of blood T cell repertoires in COVID-19. The wider study: Both acute and convalescent COVID-19 samples were obtained from the United States, Italy and Spain. In each case, the material was cDNA or gDNA derived from T cells, B-cell-depleted T cells, or PBMCs.

The CDR3 has 16 residues. The V gene's germline CDR1 is SGHTA and CDR2 FQGTGA. Trimming at V came to 5 bases and at J to 9 bases, leaving 10 bases not matched to a gene. The material sequenced was PBMCs or T cells enriched from blood (not recorded which). The genes are TRBV7-3 and TRBJ2-1; 13 nucleotides line up with TRBD2. This TCR was recovered from a woman younger than 30 who had recovered from COVID-19. The CDR3 region is CASSLGTSGIRGEQFF. CDR3 nucleotide sequence: TGTGCCAGCAGCCTTGGGACTAGCGGGATTCGGGGTGAGCAGTTCTTC.